These 5 T cell receptor beta chains originate from one sample sequenced in a study of blood T cell repertoires in COVID-19. Assay used: immunoSEQ multiplex PCR; TCRdb lists only in-frame clones, some missing. The sample holds some 11,000 clones, approximately 87% seen once. Sequencing was carried out using peripheral blood. All receptors come from a human donor in a cohort sampled during active COVID-19.

The rearrangement links TRBV7-6 to TRBJ2-3; D gene ambiguous. The CDR3 is 14 amino acids. In germline, CDR1 is SGHVS, CDR2 FNYEAQ. V gave up 1 base and J gave up 4 bases, with 9 bases separating them. The CDR3 is CASSLGGAPDTQYF. Written as DNA, the CDR3 is TGTGCCAGCAGCTTAGGTGGAGCACCAGATACGCAGTATTTT. The entire variable domain, with the rest obtained from reference TRBV7-6 and TRBJ2-3, is as follows: GAGVSQSPRYKVTKRGQDVALRCDPISGHVSLYWYRQALGQGPEFLTYFNYEAQQDKSGLPNDRFSAERPEGSISTLTIQRTEQRDSAMYRCASSLGGAPDTQYFGPGTRLTVL.

CDR3 residues: CASSATGSQPQHF. The CDR3, as DNA: TGTGCCAGCAGCGCGACAGGGTCACAGCCCCAGCATTTT. The chain links TRBV9 to TRBJ1-5; 7 bases match TRBD1. Trimming at V came to 3 bases and at J to 7 bases, leaving 4 bases not matched to a gene. The CDR3 spans 13 residues. Per the germline V gene, CDR1 is SGDLS and CDR2 is YYNGEE.

The chain joins TRBV19 to TRBJ1-2; 7 bases map to TRBD1. The CDR3 is 13 residues long. CDR1 is LNHDA, CDR2 SQIVND, per germline (reference sequence). The V segment lost 5 bases and the J segment 6 bases; nucleotides outside the gene matches: 6. In DNA, the CDR3 is TGTGCCAGTAGTTCGCAGGGGGTGGATGGCTACACCTTC. Residues: CASSSQGVDGYTF.

This clone was seen a few times. The chain couples TRBV6-2 or TRBV6-3 to TRBJ1-5; D is perhaps TRBD1 (5 bases). Germline V gene sequence: CDR1 MNHEY, CDR2 SVGEGT. This CDR3 has 17 amino acids. V lost 1 base, J lost 4 bases, and 17 bases lay in between. CDR3 DNA sequence: TGTGCCAGCAGTTACTTCTCCGCAGGGCGGCGGAATCAGCCCCAGCATTTT. Residues: CASSYFSAGRRNQPQHF.

CDR3 coding DNA: TGCGCCAGCAGCCAAGGGGGACAGGGGGACACCATATATTTT. Protein: CASSQGGQGDTIYF. The rearrangement links TRBV4-1 to TRBJ1-3, with 11 nucleotides matching TRBD1. The CDR3 contains 14 residues. Per the germline V gene, CDR1 is MGHRA and CDR2 is YSYEKL. V trimming: 1 base; J trimming: 8 bases; junction bases outside the gene matches: 1.